This is a list of T cell receptor beta chains from one sample in a study of blood T cell repertoires in COVID-19. This table comes from immunoSEQ multiplex PCR, and its TCRdb copy is limited to in-frame clones, with some not included. The data show fewer than 200,000 clones, around 80% seen once. Material for sequencing was peripheral blood. These receptors all come from a human donor in a cohort sampled during active COVID-19. Each CDR3 is given with its conserved first and last residue. For some rows the clone size is stated as once, few or many, or as a class when expanded; others skip it.

V gene: TRBV7-3; clone size: .; CDR3 protein: CASSLGPQNTIYF
V gene: TRBV4-1; clone size: .; CDR3 protein: CASSQIGQGGYEQYF
V gene: TRBV5-1; clone size: .; CDR3 protein: CASRSVGGPSDTQYF
V gene: TRBV19; clone size: .; CDR3 protein: CASNDPGKGVGQPQHF
V gene: TRBV6-2/TRBV6-3; clone size: .; CDR3 protein: CASSDVGQYNEQFF
V gene: TRBV4-1; clone size: .; CDR3 protein: CASTQDRDSVYEQYF
V gene: TRBV2; clone size: .; CDR3 protein: CASSEARQSYEQYF
V gene: TRBV2; clone size: .; CDR3 protein: CASSGADRTYTF
V gene: TRBV7-8; clone size: .; CDR3 protein: CASSRRRSSGGAGTGELFF
V gene: TRBV5-6; clone size: .; CDR3 protein: CASGQNTEAFF
V gene: TRBV30; clone size: .; CDR3 protein: CAWSFPSPGGYSNQPQHF
V gene: TRBV19; clone size: .; CDR3 protein: CATAKTKTPGTGTYGYTF
V gene: TRBV15; clone size: .; CDR3 protein: CATSARTGDSNQPQHF
V gene: TRBV19; clone size: once; CDR3 protein: CASRTGTGYGYTF
V gene: TRBV7-8; clone size: .; CDR3 protein: CASSLGARAGEQYF
V gene: TRBV2; clone size: once; CDR3 protein: CASSEREGPDGYTF
V gene: TRBV7-3; clone size: .; CDR3 protein: CASSLRSGDGYTF
V gene: TRBV6-5; clone size: .; CDR3 protein: CASSYYNRAEASPLHF
V gene: TRBV29-1; clone size: .; CDR3 protein: CSVGEGTAQETQYF
V gene: TRBV19; clone size: .; CDR3 protein: CASSISAGQRGTEAFF
V gene: TRBV18; clone size: .; CDR3 protein: CASSPSAGDNEQFF
V gene: TRBV7-8; clone size: .; CDR3 protein: CASSFVDRVGEQYF
V gene: TRBV19; clone size: .; CDR3 protein: CASSMVERGPPYEQYF
V gene: TRBV5-1; clone size: .; CDR3 protein: CASSSTQDRFPGTEAFF
V gene: TRBV23-1; clone size: .; CDR3 protein: CASSTRGRTEAFF
V gene: TRBV5-6; clone size: .; CDR3 protein: CASSFKRKGQGIGEYEQYF
V gene: TRBV4-1; clone size: .; CDR3 protein: CASSPEGAPSNTEAFF
V gene: TRBV5-1; clone size: .; CDR3 protein: CASSLAGRSPLHF
V gene: TRBV5-1; clone size: .; CDR3 protein: CASSLGASGAYEQYF
V gene: TRBV2; clone size: once; CDR3 protein: CASSEQGAFSNEKLFF
V gene: TRBV5-1; clone size: .; CDR3 protein: CASSLRRASGAETQYF
V gene: TRBV6-5; clone size: .; CDR3 protein: CASSYDRVGYGYTF
V gene: TRBV7-9; clone size: .; CDR3 protein: CASSLVPRDRDSEQYF
V gene: TRBV6-6; clone size: .; CDR3 protein: CASSSGQENIQYF
V gene: TRBV25-1; clone size: .; CDR3 protein: CASSRLAEGHEQYF
V gene: TRBV5-1; clone size: .; CDR3 protein: CASSLEGGPQHF
V gene: TRBV5-1; clone size: .; CDR3 protein: CASSLPHQGDNEQFF
V gene: TRBV21-1; clone size: .; CDR3 protein: CASSKGGPGLSPYEQYF
V gene: TRBV5-1; clone size: .; CDR3 protein: CASSLGGQAYEQYF
V gene: TRBV10-2; clone size: .; CDR3 protein: CASSESGGQTYGYTF
V gene: TRBV18; clone size: .; CDR3 protein: CASSLLRQGSTNEKLFF
V gene: TRBV5-4; clone size: .; CDR3 protein: CASSYPGQDYNEQFF
V gene: TRBV6-6; clone size: .; CDR3 protein: CASSYPETQPQHF
V gene: TRBV20-1; clone size: .; CDR3 protein: CSAIKGGADTF
V gene: TRBV11-2; clone size: .; CDR3 protein: CASSFTTEAYGYTF
V gene: TRBV7-3; clone size: few; CDR3 protein: CASSRGTDNEQFF
V gene: TRBV6-6; clone size: .; CDR3 protein: CASRGQGQGNQPQHF
V gene: TRBV7-9; clone size: .; CDR3 protein: CASSSIYQRRNADTQYF
V gene: TRBV9; clone size: .; CDR3 protein: CASSEPRGGIGGYTF
V gene: TRBV4-1; clone size: .; CDR3 protein: CASSQEGLAGGSGELFF
V gene: TRBV4-1; clone size: .; CDR3 protein: CASSARHVSNQPQHF
V gene: TRBV11-2; clone size: .; CDR3 protein: CASSWGLSGDGYEQYF
V gene: TRBV7-8; clone size: .; CDR3 protein: CASSFDRAYEQYF
V gene: TRBV2; clone size: .; CDR3 protein: CASSEALAVSQPQHF
V gene: TRBV15; clone size: .; CDR3 protein: CATSPPDSLNSPLHF
V gene: TRBV18; clone size: .; CDR3 protein: CASSPQWGVRNTEAFF
V gene: TRBV19; clone size: once; CDR3 protein: CASSRTGIHLGANVLTF
V gene: TRBV10-1; clone size: few; CDR3 protein: CASSDTQEGDIQYF
V gene: TRBV11-2; clone size: .; CDR3 protein: CASSMYQGQETQYF
V gene: TRBV19; clone size: .; CDR3 protein: CASSPMSSYRGPSEQYF